This T cell receptor beta chain was sequenced for a study of blood T cell repertoires in COVID-19. With respect to this clone: The sample has other DNA sequences that encode this CDR3 too.

Some clones are missing from TCRdb's copy, which holds only in-frame ones; the method was immunoSEQ multiplex PCR. The sample consists of about 310,000 clones, about 85% of them appearing once. V trimming: 5 bases; J trimming: 5 bases; junction bases outside the gene matches: 4. The CDR3 totals 12 residues. The germline V gene encodes CDR1 GTSNPN and CDR2 SVGIG (reference sequence). Individuals drawn from approximately 26 US areas were roughly 18 to 100 years old. The V and J genes are TRBV30 and TRBJ1-1, with 8 bases identical to TRBD1. Sequenced material: PBMCs or T cells enriched from blood (not recorded which). This receptor was identified in a woman in her twenties or thirties who had been exposed to COVID-19. In DNA form, the CDR3 reads TGTGCCTGGGACAGGGGAAGGACTGAAGCTTTCTTT. Amino acid sequence: CAWDRGRTEAFF.